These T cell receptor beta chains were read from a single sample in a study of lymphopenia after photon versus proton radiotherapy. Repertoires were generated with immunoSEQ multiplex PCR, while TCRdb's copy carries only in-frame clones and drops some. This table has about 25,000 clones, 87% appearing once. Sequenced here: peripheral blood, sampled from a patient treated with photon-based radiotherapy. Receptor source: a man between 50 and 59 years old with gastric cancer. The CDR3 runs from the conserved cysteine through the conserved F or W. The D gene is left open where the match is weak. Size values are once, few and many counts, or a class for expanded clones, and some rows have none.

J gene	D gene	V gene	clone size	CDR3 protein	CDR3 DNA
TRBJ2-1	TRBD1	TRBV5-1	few	CASSQQGNPYNEQFF	TGCGCCAGCAGCCAACAGGGGAATCCCTACAATGAGCAGTTCTTC
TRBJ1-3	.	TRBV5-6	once	CASSLGLWGTGNTIYF	TGTGCCAGCAGCTTGGGGTTGTGGGGGACTGGAAACACCATATATTTT
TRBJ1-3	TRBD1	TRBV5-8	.	CASSSGTVSGNTIYF	TGTGCCAGCAGCTCCGGGACAGTCTCTGGAAACACCATATATTTT
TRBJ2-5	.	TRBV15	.	CATSSIQGGRGGETQYF	TGTGCCACCAGCAGTATCCAAGGTGGTCGTGGAGGAGAGACCCAGTACTTC
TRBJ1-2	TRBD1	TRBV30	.	CAWSVPAPGGAEYGYTF	TGTGCCTGGAGTGTCCCGGCCCCAGGGGGCGCTGAGTATGGCTACACCTTC
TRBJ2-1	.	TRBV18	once	CASSHGRNEQFF	TGTGCCAGCTCACACGGCAGGAATGAGCAGTTCTTC
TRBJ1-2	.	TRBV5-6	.	CASSSTRIAYGYTF	TGTGCCAGCAGCTCCACCAGGATAGCCTATGGCTACACCTTC
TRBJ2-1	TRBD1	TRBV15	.	CAITRDRMKNEQFF	TGTGCCATTACCCGGGACAGGATGAAAAATGAGCAGTTCTTC
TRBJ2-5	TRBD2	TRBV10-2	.	CASSESGRTSGGLETQYF	TGCGCCAGCAGTGAGTCCGGTAGGACTAGCGGGGGGTTAGAGACCCAGTACTTC
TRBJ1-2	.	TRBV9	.	CASKRDGYTF	TGTGCCAGCAAAAGGGATGGCTACACCTTC
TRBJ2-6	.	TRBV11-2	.	CASSLERTGANVLTF	TGTGCCAGCAGCTTAGAGAGGACTGGGGCCAACGTCCTGACTTTC
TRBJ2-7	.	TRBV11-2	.	CASSFHSYEQYF	TGTGCCAGCAGCTTTCACTCCTACGAGCAGTACTTC
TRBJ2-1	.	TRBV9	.	CASSQGGGSYNEQFF	TGTGCCAGCAGCCAGGGAGGTGGCTCCTACAATGAGCAGTTCTTC
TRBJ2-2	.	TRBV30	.	CARAGPTGELFF	TGTGCCCGCGCGGGGCCAACCGGGGAGCTGTTTTTT
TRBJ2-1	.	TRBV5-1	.	CASSLKVTSSYNEQFF	TGCGCCAGCAGCTTGAAGGTAACTAGCTCCTACAATGAGCAGTTCTTC
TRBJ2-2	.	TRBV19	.	CATRKNTGELFF	TGTGCCACGCGAAAGAACACCGGGGAGCTGTTTTTT
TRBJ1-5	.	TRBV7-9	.	CASSLEGTLNQPQHF	TGTGCCAGCAGCTTAGAAGGGACACTAAATCAGCCCCAGCATTTT
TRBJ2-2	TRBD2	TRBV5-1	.	CASSPSGGALAGELFF	TGCGCCAGCAGCCCTAGCGGGGGGGCCCTGGCCGGGGAGCTGTTTTTT
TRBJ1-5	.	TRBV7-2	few	CASSLGHQGVGQPQHF	TGTGCCAGCAGCTTAGGGCATCAGGGAGTGGGTCAGCCCCAGCATTTT
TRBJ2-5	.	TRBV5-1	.	CASSPTLEGETQYF	TGCGCCAGCAGCCCCACACTAGAAGGAGAGACCCAGTACTTC
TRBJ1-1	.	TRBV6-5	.	CAVQQGNTEAFF	TGTGCCGTACAGCAGGGGAACACTGAAGCTTTCTTT
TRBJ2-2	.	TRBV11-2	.	CASSLGRGNTGELFF	TGTGCCAGCAGCTTAGGTCGCGGCAACACCGGGGAGCTGTTTTTT
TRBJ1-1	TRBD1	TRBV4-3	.	CASSVPGQGSTEAFF	TGCGCCAGCAGCGTCCCAGGACAGGGGAGCACTGAAGCTTTCTTT
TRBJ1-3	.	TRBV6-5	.	CASSSRTQGSGNTIYF	TGTGCCAGCAGTTCCCGGACACAAGGCTCTGGAAACACCATATATTTT